The clone carrying this TCR beta chain occurred many times. The source of the sample is a study of T cell repertoires in cytomegalovirus infection. J was trimmed by 2 bases and V by 4 bases; bases with no gene match: 9. The CDR3 totals 17 residues. CDR1 is SGHTA and CDR2 is FQGNSA in the germline V gene. A single record per CDR3 protein comes from TCRdb applying MiXCR to the reads. The sample lists about 190,000 distinct CDR3 sequences; less than 9.5% were seen once. The chain links TRBV7-2 to TRBJ2-3; 10 bases agree with TRBD2. The origin of this receptor is a human donor in good health (CMV status not recorded). Some clones in this sample may be carry-over from other donors' samples. Sequenced material: PBMCs. The chain's CDR3 is CASSSRIAGGTTDTQYF. CDR3 in DNA: TGTGCCAGCAGCTCGAGAATAGCGGGGGGAACCACAGATACGCAGTATTTT. Based on the CDR3 plus reference TRBV7-2 and TRBJ2-3, the full variable domain is GAGVSQSPSNKVTEKGKDVELRCDPISGHTALYWYRQSLGQGLEFLIYFQGNSAPDKSGLPSDRFSAERTGGSVSTLTIQRTQQEDSAVYLCASSSRIAGGTTDTQYFGPGTRLTVL.